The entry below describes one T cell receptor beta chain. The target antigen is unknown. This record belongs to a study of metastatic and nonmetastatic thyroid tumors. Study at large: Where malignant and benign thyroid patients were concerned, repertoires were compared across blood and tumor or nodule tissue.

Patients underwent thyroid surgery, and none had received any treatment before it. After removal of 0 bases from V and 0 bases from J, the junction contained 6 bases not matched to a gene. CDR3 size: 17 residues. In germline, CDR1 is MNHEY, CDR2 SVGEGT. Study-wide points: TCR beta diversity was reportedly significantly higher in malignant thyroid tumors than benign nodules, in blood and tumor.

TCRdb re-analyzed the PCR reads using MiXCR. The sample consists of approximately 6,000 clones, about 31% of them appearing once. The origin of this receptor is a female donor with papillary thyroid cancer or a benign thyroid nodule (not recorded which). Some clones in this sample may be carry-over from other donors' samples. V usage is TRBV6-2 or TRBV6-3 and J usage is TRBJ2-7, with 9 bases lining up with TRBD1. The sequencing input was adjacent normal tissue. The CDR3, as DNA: TGTGCCAGCAGTTACTCATCCGGGACAGGGAGCTCCTACGAGCAGTACTTC. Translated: CASSYSSGTGSSYEQYF.